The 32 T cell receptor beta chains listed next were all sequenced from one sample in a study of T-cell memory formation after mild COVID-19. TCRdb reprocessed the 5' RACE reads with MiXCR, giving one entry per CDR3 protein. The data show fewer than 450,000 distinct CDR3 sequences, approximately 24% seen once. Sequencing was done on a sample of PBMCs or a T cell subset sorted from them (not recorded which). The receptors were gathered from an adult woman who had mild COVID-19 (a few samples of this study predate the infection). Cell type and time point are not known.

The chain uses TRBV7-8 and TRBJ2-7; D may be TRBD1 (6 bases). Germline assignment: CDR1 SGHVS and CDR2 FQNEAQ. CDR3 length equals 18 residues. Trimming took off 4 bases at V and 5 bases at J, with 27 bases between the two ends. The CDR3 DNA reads TGTGCCAGCAGCTCTAAGCAGGGGAACGGGTTGTTCGCCCACGAGCAGTACTTC. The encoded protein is CASSSKQGNGLFAHEQYF.

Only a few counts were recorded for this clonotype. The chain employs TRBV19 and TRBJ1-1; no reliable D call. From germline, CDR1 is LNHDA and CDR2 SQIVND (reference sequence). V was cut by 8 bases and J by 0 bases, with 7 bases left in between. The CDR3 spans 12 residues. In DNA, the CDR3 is TGTGCCAGTCAGGATATGAACACTGAAGCTTTCTTT. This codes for CASQDMNTEAFF. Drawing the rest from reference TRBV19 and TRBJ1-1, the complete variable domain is DGGITQSPKYLFRKEGQNVTLSCEQNLNHDAMYWYRQDPGQGLRLIYYSQIVNDFQKGDIAEGYSVSREKKESFPLTVTSAQKNPTAFYLCASQDMNTEAFFGQGTRLTVV.

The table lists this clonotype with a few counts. The CDR3 spells CASSVHTTYEQYF. Here the CDR3 DNA reads TGTGCCAGCAGTGTCCACACCACCTACGAGCAGTACTTC. The V call is TRBV25-1, the J call TRBJ2-7; unclear D gene. Germline loops: CDR1 MGHDK, CDR2 SYGVNS. V shed 4 bases and J shed 2 bases, with 9 bases lying between them. This CDR3 has 13 amino acids.

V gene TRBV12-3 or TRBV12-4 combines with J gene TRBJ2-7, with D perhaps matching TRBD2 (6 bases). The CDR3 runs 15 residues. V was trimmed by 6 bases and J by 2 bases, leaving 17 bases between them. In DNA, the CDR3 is TGTGCCAGCAGACAACCCGGGACTGGCACCTACGAGCAGTACTTC. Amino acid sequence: CASRQPGTGTYEQYF.

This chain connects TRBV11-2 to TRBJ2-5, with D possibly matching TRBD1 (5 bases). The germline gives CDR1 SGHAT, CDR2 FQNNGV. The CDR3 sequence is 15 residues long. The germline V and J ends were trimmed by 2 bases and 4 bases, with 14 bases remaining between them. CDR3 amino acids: CASSLRGPSGETQYF. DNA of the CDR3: TGTGCCAGCAGCTTAAGGGGCCCCTCGGGAGAGACCCAGTACTTC. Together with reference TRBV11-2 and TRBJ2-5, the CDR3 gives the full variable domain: EAGVAQSPRYKIIEKRQSVAFWCNPISGHATLYWYQQILGQGPKLLIQFQNNGVVDDSQLPKDRFSAERLKGVDSTLKIQPAKLEDSAVYLCASSLRGPSGETQYFGPGTRLLVL.

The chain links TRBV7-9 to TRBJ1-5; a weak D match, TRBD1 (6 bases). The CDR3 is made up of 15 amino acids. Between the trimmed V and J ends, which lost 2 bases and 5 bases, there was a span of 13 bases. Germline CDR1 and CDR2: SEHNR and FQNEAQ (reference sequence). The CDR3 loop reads CASSLTGNPHQPQHF. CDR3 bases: TGTGCCAGCAGCTTAACAGGGAACCCCCATCAGCCCCAGCATTTT.

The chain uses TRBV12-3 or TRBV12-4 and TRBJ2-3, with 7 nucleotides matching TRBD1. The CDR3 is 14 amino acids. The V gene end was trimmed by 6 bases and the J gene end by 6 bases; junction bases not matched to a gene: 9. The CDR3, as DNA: TGTGCCAGCAGCCGCAACAGGGGAATGGATACGCAGTATTTT. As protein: CASSRNRGMDTQYF.

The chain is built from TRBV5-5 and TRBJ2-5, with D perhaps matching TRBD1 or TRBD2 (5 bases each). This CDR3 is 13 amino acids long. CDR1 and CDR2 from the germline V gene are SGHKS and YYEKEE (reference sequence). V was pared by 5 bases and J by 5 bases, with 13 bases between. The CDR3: CASRPGTTETQYF. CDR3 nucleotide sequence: TGTGCCAGCAGACCCGGGACGACGGAGACCCAGTACTTC. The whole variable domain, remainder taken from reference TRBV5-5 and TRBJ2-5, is DAGVTQSPTHLIKTRGQQVTLRCSPISGHKSVSWYQQVLGQGPQFIFQYYEKEERGRGNFPDRFSARQFPNYSSELNVNALLLGDSALYLCASRPGTTETQYFGPGTRLLVL.

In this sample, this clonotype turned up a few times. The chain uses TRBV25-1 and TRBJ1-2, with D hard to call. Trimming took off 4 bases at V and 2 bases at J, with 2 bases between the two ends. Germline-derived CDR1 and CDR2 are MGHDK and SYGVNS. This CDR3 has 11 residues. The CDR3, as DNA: TGTGCCAGCAGTGGGAACTATGGCTACACCTTC. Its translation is CASSGNYGYTF.

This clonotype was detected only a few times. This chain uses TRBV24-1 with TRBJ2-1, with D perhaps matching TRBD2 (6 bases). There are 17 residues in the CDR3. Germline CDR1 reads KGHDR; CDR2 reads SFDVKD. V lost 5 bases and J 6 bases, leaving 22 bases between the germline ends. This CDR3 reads CATSGGGPYTPRNEQFF. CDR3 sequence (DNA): TGTGCCACCAGTGGTGGAGGGCCCTATACCCCCCGCAATGAGCAGTTCTTC.

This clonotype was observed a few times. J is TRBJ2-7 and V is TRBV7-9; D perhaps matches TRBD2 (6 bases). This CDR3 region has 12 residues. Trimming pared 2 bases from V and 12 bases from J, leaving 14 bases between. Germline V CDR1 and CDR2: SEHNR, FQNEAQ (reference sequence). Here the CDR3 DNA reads TGTGCCAGCAGCTTACCAGGAGGGGAAAGGTACTTC. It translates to CASSLPGGERYF.

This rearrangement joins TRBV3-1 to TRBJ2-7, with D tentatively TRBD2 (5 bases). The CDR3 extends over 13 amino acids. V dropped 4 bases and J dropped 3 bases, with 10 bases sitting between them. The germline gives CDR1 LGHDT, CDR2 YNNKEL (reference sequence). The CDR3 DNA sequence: TGTGCCAGCAGCCCCGGACTGGTCTACGAGCAGTACTTC. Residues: CASSPGLVYEQYF.

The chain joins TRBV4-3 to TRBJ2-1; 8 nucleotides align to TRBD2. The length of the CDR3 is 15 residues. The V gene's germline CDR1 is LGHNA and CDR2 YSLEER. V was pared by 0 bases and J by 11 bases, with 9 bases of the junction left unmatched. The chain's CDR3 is CASSQEPAGVLKQFF. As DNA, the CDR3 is TGCGCCAGCAGCCAAGAGCCAGCGGGGGTATTAAAGCAGTTCTTC.

CDR3 sequence reads: CASSSGLVYNEQFF. The DNA for the CDR3 is TGTGCCAGCAGCTCGGGACTCGTCTACAATGAGCAGTTCTTC. The chain employs TRBV11-2 and TRBJ2-1, with D perhaps TRBD2 (6 bases). V lost 4 bases to trimming and J lost 3 bases, with 10 bases between them. This CDR3 is 14 amino acids long. Germline assignment: CDR1 SGHAT and CDR2 FQNNGV.

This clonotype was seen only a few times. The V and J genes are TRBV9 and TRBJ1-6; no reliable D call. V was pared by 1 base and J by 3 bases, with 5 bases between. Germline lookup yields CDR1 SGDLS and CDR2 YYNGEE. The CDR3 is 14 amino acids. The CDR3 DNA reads TGTGCCAGCAGCGTATGGTACTATAATTCACCCCTCCACTTT. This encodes CASSVWYYNSPLHF.

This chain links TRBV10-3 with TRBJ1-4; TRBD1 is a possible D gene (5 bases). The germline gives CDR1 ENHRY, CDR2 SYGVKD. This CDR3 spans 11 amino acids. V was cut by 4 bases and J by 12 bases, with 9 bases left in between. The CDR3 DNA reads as TGTGCCATCAGTGCGGGGGTTGAACTGTTTTTT. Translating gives CAISAGVELFF.

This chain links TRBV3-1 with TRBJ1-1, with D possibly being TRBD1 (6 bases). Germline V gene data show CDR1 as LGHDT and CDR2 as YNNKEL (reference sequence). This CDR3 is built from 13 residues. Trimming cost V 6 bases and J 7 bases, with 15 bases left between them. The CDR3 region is CASSLGQPYEAFF. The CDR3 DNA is TGTGCCAGCAGTCTTGGACAGCCTTATGAAGCTTTCTTT.

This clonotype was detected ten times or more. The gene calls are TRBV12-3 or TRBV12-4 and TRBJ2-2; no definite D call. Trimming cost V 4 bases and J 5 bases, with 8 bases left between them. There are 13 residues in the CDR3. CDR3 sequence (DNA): TGTGCCAGCAGTTCCGGATGGACCGGGGAGCTGTTTTTT. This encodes CASSSGWTGELFF.

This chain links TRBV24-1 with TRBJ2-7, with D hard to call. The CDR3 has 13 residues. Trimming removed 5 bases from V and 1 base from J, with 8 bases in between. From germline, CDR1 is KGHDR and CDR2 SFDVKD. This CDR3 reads CATSGGESYEQYF. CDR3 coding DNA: TGTGCCACCAGTGGGGGTGAATCCTACGAGCAGTACTTC.

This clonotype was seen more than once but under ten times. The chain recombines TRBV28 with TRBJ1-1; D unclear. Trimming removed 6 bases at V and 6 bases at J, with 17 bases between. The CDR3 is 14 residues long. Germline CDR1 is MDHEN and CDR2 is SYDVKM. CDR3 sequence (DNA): TGTGCCAGCAGAGATCCCTTGACGGGTTCTGAAGCTTTCTTT. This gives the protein CASRDPLTGSEAFF.

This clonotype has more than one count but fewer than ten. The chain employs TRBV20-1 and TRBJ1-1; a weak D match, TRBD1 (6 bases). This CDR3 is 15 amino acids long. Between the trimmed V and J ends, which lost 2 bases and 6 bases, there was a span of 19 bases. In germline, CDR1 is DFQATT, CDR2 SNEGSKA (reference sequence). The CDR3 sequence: CSARPPRGGRAEAFF. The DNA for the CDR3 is TGCAGTGCTAGACCCCCTAGAGGGGGAAGAGCTGAAGCTTTCTTT.

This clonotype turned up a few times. The CDR3 sequence is CASSPQGKVKLFF. CDR3 in DNA: TGTGCCAGCAGTCCTCAGGGGAAGGTAAAACTGTTTTTT. V and J are TRBV27 and TRBJ1-4, with D perhaps matching TRBD1 (6 bases). The germline CDR1 and CDR2 sequences are MNHEY and SMNVEV (reference sequence). Trimming cost V 5 bases and J 10 bases, with 14 bases left between them. The CDR3 extends over 13 amino acids.

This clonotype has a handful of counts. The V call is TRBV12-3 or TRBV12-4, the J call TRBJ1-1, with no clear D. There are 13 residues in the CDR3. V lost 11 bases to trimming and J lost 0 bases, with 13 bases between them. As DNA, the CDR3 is TGTGCCTCGGGTCCACCTCTGAACACTGAAGCTTTCTTT. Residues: CASGPPLNTEAFF.

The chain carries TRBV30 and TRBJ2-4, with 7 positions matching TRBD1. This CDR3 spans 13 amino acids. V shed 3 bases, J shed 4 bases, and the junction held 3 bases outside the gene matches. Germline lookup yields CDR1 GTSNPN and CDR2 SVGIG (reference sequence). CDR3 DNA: TGTGCCTGGAGCCTACAGGGGAAAAACATTCAGTACTTC. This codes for CAWSLQGKNIQYF.

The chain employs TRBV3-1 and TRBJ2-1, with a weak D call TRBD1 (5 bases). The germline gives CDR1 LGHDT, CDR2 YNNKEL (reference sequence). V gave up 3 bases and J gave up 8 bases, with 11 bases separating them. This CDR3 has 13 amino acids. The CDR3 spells CASSQARAYEQFF. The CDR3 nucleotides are TGTGCCAGCAGCCAGGCCAGGGCCTATGAGCAGTTCTTC.

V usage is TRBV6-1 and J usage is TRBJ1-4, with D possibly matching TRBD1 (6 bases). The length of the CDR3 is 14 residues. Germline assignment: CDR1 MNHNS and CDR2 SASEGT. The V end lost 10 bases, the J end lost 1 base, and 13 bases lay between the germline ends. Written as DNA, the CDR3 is TGTGCCACCCGGGACATTTTAACTAATGAAAAACTGTTTTTT. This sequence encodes CATRDILTNEKLFF.

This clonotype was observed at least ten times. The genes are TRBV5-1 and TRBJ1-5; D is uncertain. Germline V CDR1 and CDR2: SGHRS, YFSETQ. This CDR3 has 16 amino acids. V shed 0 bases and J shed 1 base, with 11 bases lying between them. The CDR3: CASSLGAGGSNQPQHF. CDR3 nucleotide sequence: TGCGCCAGCAGCTTGGGAGCAGGCGGCAGCAATCAGCCCCAGCATTTT.

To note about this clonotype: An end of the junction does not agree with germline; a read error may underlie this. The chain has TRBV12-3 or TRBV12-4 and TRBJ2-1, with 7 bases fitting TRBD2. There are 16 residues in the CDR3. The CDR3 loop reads CDSSPRGGGLYNEQFF. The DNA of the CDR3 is TGTGACAGCAGTCCCCGGGGCGGGGGACTCTACAATGAGCAGTTCTTC.

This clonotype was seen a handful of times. The CDR3 DNA follows: TGTGCCAGCAGCTTAAGCCCCCCCCTGCGGGAGGACGATGAGCAGTTCTTC. Amino acid sequence: CASSLSPPLREDDEQFF. V usage is TRBV7-3 and J usage is TRBJ2-1, with 8 bases lining up with TRBD2. The CDR3 spans 17 residues. After removal of 1 base from V and 8 bases from J, the junction contained 13 bases not matched to a gene. The germline V gene encodes CDR1 SGHTA and CDR2 FQGTGA.

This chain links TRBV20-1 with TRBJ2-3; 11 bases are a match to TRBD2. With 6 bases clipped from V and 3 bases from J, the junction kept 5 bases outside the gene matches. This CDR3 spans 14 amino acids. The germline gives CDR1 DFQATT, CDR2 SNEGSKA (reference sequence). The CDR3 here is CSARTSGQTDTQYF. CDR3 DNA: TGCAGTGCCAGGACTAGCGGGCAGACAGATACGCAGTATTTT.

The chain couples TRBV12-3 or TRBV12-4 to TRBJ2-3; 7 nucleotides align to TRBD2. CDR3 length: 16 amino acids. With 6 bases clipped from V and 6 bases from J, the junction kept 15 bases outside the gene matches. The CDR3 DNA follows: TGTGCCAGCAGCTACGGTGGGACTACCCCCTCTGATACGCAGTATTTT. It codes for CASSYGGTTPSDTQYF.

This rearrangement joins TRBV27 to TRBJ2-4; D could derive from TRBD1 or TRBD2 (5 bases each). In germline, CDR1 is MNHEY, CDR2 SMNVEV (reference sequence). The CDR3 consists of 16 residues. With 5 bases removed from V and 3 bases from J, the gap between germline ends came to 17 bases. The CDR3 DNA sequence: TGTGCCAGCAGTAACGGGCTGGGACCCATCAAAAACATTCAGTACTTC. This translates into CASSNGLGPIKNIQYF.